This TCR beta chain stems from a study of OX40 agonist ivuxolimab in advanced cancers. Study outcomes and limitations: The study found that CD8+ T cells averaged more expanded clones than CD4+.

Produced via immunoSEQ multiplex PCR; TCRdb's table is partial and in-frame only. Here the sample spans 60,000 to 75,000 clones, 80% being singletons. There are a few counts of this clone. What it binds is unknown. The material sequenced was CD4+ or CD8+ T cells sorted from blood, taken in a trial of the OX40 agonist ivuxolimab. The sequence was obtained from an adult with an advanced solid tumor such as melanoma, head and neck, liver or kidney cancer.

The CDR3 DNA reads TGTGCCAGCAGCTTAGCTGGGACAGGGGCTCACATTCAGTACTTC. Translating gives CASSLAGTGAHIQYF. This sequence joins TRBV7-2 and TRBJ2-4; TRBD1 aligns across 10 bases. The CDR3 totals 15 residues. The germline V gene encodes CDR1 SGHTA and CDR2 FQGNSA. Trimming took 0 bases from V and 8 from J; bases not matched to a gene: 4.